This is a list of T cell receptor beta chains from one sample in a study of long-term antiretroviral therapy in people with HIV. Here immunoSEQ multiplex PCR was the method, and the copy in TCRdb shows in-frame clones only, minus some. The repertoire includes about 39,000 clones, 86% of them detected once, and 3.5% to 4.5% sits in the top ten. This sample comprised unsorted PBMCs, obtained 1.2 years after starting antiretroviral therapy. These receptors were obtained from a woman between 50 and 59 years old with HIV. The CDR3 runs from the conserved cysteine through the conserved F or W. Each record gives: CDR3 protein, J gene, V gene.

CDR3aa: CASSPGLAGNTDTQYF
j_gene: TRBJ2-3
v_gene: TRBV13

CDR3aa: CAWRMGARSPLHF
j_gene: TRBJ1-6
v_gene: TRBV30

CDR3aa: CASSPDRVGERGYTF
j_gene: TRBJ1-2
v_gene: TRBV5-4

CDR3aa: CASSNRDSTGQYF
j_gene: TRBJ2-7
v_gene: TRBV6-5

CDR3aa: CASSLDLAGIQYF
j_gene: TRBJ2-4
v_gene: TRBV7-8

CDR3aa: CAWSVTLEAFF
j_gene: TRBJ1-1
v_gene: TRBV30

CDR3aa: CAWSVLLGEETQYF
j_gene: TRBJ2-5
v_gene: TRBV30

CDR3aa: CASSSRTGSGANVLTF
j_gene: TRBJ2-6
v_gene: TRBV7-3

CDR3aa: CASSPGQGARGYTF
j_gene: TRBJ1-2
v_gene: TRBV4-1

CDR3aa: CAWNLGQGKSPLHF
j_gene: TRBJ1-6
v_gene: TRBV30

CDR3aa: CASSHKSGESTEAFF
j_gene: TRBJ1-1
v_gene: TRBV4-3

CDR3aa: CASSDPGTTEQFF
j_gene: TRBJ2-1
v_gene: TRBV6-1

CDR3aa: CASSVGGGYNEQFF
j_gene: TRBJ2-1
v_gene: TRBV9

CDR3aa: CASSSATNEKLFF
j_gene: TRBJ1-4
v_gene: TRBV19

CDR3aa: CASSTGASYNSPLHF
j_gene: TRBJ1-6
v_gene: TRBV2

CDR3aa: CASSFAGIGYGYTF
j_gene: TRBJ1-2
v_gene: TRBV5-1

CDR3aa: CASSLPPTGTGAPEAQYF
j_gene: TRBJ2-5
v_gene: TRBV5-1

CDR3aa: CASSQVTSGRKNEQFF
j_gene: TRBJ2-1
v_gene: TRBV4-2

CDR3aa: CASSVRGTGNTEAFF
j_gene: TRBJ1-1
v_gene: TRBV9

CDR3aa: CASSQGIAGVEETQYF
j_gene: TRBJ2-5
v_gene: TRBV7-2

CDR3aa: CASSLDPSDEQYF
j_gene: TRBJ2-7
v_gene: TRBV5-4

CDR3aa: CASSPRTGPNYGYTF
j_gene: TRBJ1-2
v_gene: TRBV7-2

CDR3aa: CASSLDSQVNTEAFF
j_gene: TRBJ1-1
v_gene: TRBV5-4

CDR3aa: CASSYEGNYGYTF
j_gene: TRBJ1-2
v_gene: TRBV7-9

CDR3aa: CASSPGTSGGADTQYF
j_gene: TRBJ2-3
v_gene: TRBV7-6

CDR3aa: CASSQQGGPINNEQFF
j_gene: TRBJ2-1
v_gene: TRBV6-6

CDR3aa: CASSQRGTSGAPDTQYF
j_gene: TRBJ2-3
v_gene: TRBV4-1

CDR3aa: CASQTEGGNSPLHF
j_gene: TRBJ1-6
v_gene: TRBV2

CDR3aa: CASSRRLRGPEAGSPLHF
j_gene: TRBJ1-6
v_gene: TRBV14

CDR3aa: CASSETGSAFSGNTIYF
j_gene: TRBJ1-3
v_gene: TRBV2

CDR3aa: CASSVTGAYEQYF
j_gene: TRBJ2-7
v_gene: TRBV9

CDR3aa: CASSRTGMAGELFF
j_gene: TRBJ2-2
v_gene: TRBV5-6

CDR3aa: CASSFLSTLNYGYTF
j_gene: TRBJ1-2
v_gene: TRBV27

CDR3aa: CASSKVRDSPSEQYF
j_gene: .
v_gene: TRBV2

CDR3aa: CASSVRGDSGNTIYF
j_gene: TRBJ1-3
v_gene: TRBV9

CDR3aa: CASGLVYRGNYQPQHF
j_gene: TRBJ1-5
v_gene: TRBV12-5

CDR3aa: CASSEQRGSYEQYF
j_gene: TRBJ2-7
v_gene: TRBV6-1

CDR3aa: CASSHRGNQPQHF
j_gene: TRBJ1-5
v_gene: TRBV5-8

CDR3aa: CASSPEELTEAFF
j_gene: TRBJ1-1
v_gene: TRBV18

CDR3aa: CSATGYAEQFF
j_gene: TRBJ2-1
v_gene: TRBV29-1

CDR3aa: CASSLVAGGPYEQYF
j_gene: TRBJ2-7
v_gene: TRBV11-1

CDR3aa: CASSLGQGYSYEQYF
j_gene: TRBJ2-7
v_gene: TRBV5-6

CDR3aa: CSVRPGDGGTEAFF
j_gene: TRBJ1-1
v_gene: TRBV29-1

CDR3aa: CASSLVGGPTEAFF
j_gene: TRBJ1-1
v_gene: TRBV5-4

CDR3aa: CASRRDRATDTQYF
j_gene: TRBJ2-3
v_gene: TRBV6-5

CDR3aa: CASSQSRGVVKAWTF
j_gene: TRBJ1-2
v_gene: TRBV7-2

CDR3aa: CASTGTGRDGYTF
j_gene: TRBJ1-2
v_gene: TRBV28

CDR3aa: CASSDDRGGSRETQYF
j_gene: TRBJ2-5
v_gene: TRBV25-1

CDR3aa: CASSPSRGYGYTF
j_gene: TRBJ1-2
v_gene: TRBV4-3

CDR3aa: CASSLALGGAYNEQFF
j_gene: TRBJ2-1
v_gene: TRBV5-8

CDR3aa: CASSLWGGEDTQYF
j_gene: TRBJ2-3
v_gene: TRBV7-2

CDR3aa: CASSPGTSGPTGELFF
j_gene: TRBJ2-2
v_gene: TRBV7-2

CDR3aa: CASRDLRYEQYF
j_gene: TRBJ2-7
v_gene: TRBV4-2

CDR3aa: CASSPPRPSYNSPLHF
j_gene: TRBJ1-6
v_gene: TRBV27

CDR3aa: CASSQDPSMNTEAFF
j_gene: TRBJ1-1
v_gene: TRBV4-1

CDR3aa: CASSPGTGTGNRYGYTF
j_gene: TRBJ1-2
v_gene: TRBV27

CDR3aa: CASSPPSGQRSGNTIYF
j_gene: TRBJ1-3
v_gene: TRBV7-9

CDR3aa: CASSRSGKNTGELFF
j_gene: TRBJ2-2
v_gene: TRBV7-9

CDR3aa: CASSPSLPPNEQFF
j_gene: TRBJ2-1
v_gene: TRBV6-4